The sequence of this T cell receptor (beta chain) was determined in a study of T cell repertoires in cytomegalovirus infection. Findings and limits, study-wide: Using cumulative public TCR beta family frequency, the authors identified those who carried CMV together with the relevant HLA.

A single record per CDR3 protein comes from TCRdb applying MiXCR to the reads. The sample includes around 94,000 distinct CDR3 sequences, 15% to 20% seen only once; the top ten take 6.5% to 9.5%. This clonotype was recorded at least ten times. The antigen is undetermined. CDR3 size: 13 residues. V lost 2 bases and J 6 bases, leaving 8 bases between the germline ends. Germline CDR1 SGHTA, CDR2 FQGNSA. The chain uses TRBV7-2 and TRBJ1-5; D gene ambiguous. Sequenced input: PBMCs. This receptor was obtained from a human donor in good health (CMV status not recorded). Some clones in this sample may be carry-over from other donors' samples. The CDR3: CASSLYGFQPQHF. The CDR3, as DNA: TGTGCCAGCAGCTTATACGGGTTTCAGCCCCAGCATTTT. Using reference TRBV7-2 and TRBJ1-5 for the parts outside the CDR3, the full variable domain is GAGVSQSPSNKVTEKGKDVELRCDPISGHTALYWYRQSLGQGLEFLIYFQGNSAPDKSGLPSDRFSAERTGGSVSTLTIQRTQQEDSAVYLCASSLYGFQPQHFGDGTRLSIL.